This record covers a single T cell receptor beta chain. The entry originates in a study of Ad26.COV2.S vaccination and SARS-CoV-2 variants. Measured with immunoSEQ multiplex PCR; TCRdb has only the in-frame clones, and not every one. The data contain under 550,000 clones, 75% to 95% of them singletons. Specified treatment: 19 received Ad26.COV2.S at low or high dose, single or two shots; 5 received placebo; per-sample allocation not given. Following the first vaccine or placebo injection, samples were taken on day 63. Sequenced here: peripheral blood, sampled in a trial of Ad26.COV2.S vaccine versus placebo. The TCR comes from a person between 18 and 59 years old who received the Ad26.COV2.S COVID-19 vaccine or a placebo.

The CDR3 DNA reads as TGTGCCAGCAGCTTACCGGGACAGGGGGGTTCCGAGCAGTACTTC. Its protein is CASSLPGQGGSEQYF. J is TRBJ2-7 and V is TRBV25-1, with TRBD1 identical over 11 bases. This CDR3 has 15 amino acids. The junction had 10 bases not matched to a gene; V was cut back by 6 bases and J by 6 bases. CDR1 MGHDK and CDR2 SYGVNS come from the germline V gene.